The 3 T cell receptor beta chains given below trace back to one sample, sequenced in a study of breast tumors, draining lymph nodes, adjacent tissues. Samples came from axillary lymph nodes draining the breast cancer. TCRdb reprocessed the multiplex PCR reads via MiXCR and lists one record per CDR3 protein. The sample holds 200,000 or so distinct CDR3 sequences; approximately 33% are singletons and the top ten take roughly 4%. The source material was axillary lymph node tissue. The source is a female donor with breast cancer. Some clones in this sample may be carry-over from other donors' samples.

The CDR3 sequence is CASSLGAGDTQYF. The CDR3 DNA reads as TGTGCCAGCAGCTTAGGAGCTGGGGATACGCAGTATTTT. This rearrangement joins TRBV7-6 to TRBJ2-3, with D uncertain. The CDR3 length is 13 residues. Trimming cost V 1 base and J 6 bases, with 8 bases left between them. The germline V gene encodes CDR1 SGHVS and CDR2 FNYEAQ.

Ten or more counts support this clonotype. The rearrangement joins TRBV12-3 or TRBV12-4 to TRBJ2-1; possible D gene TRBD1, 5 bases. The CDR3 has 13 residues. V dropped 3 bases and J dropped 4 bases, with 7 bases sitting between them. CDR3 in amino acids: CASSLDTYNEQFF. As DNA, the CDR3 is TGTGCCAGCAGTTTGGACACATACAATGAGCAGTTCTTC.

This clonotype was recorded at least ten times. The CDR3 region has the DNA TGTGCCAGTAGTCTCCCGACTGGGAGGTACAATGAGCAGTTCTTC. As protein: CASSLPTGRYNEQFF. V usage is TRBV19 and J usage is TRBJ2-1, with a tentative D call TRBD2 (6 bases). This CDR3 has 15 residues. V lost 5 bases, J lost 4 bases, and 15 bases lay in between. Germline V CDR1 and CDR2: LNHDA, SQIVND (reference sequence). The full variable domain, its missing parts supplied by reference TRBV19 and TRBJ2-1, is DGGITQSPKYLFRKEGQNVTLSCEQNLNHDAMYWYRQDPGQGLRLIYYSQIVNDFQKGDIAEGYSVSREKKESFPLTVTSAQKNPTAFYLCASSLPTGRYNEQFFGPGTRLTVL.